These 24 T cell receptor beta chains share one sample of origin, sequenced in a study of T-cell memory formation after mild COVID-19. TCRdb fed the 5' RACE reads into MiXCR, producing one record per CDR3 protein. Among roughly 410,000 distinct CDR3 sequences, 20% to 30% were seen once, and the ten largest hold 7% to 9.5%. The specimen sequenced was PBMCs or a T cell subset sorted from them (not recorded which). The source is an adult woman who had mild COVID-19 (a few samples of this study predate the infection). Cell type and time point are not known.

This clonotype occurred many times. The CDR3 spells CATRGTGVAGELFF. CDR3 DNA: TGTGCCACTCGTGGGACAGGGGTCGCCGGGGAGCTGTTTTTT. V usage is TRBV19 and J usage is TRBJ2-2; 10 nucleotides agree with TRBD1. Trimming at V came to 10 bases and at J to 6 bases, leaving 8 bases not matched to a gene. CDR1 is LNHDA, CDR2 SQIVND, per germline (reference sequence). The CDR3 sequence is 14 residues long. The complete variable domain, with remaining parts taken from reference TRBV19 and TRBJ2-2, reads DGGITQSPKYLFRKEGQNVTLSCEQNLNHDAMYWYRQDPGQGLRLIYYSQIVNDFQKGDIAEGYSVSREKKESFPLTVTSAQKNPTAFYLCATRGTGVAGELFFGEGSRLTVL.

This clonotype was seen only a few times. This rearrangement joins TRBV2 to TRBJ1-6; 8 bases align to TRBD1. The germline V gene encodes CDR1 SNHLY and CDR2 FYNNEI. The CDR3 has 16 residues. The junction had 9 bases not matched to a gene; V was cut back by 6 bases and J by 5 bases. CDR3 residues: CASSLQGVKHNSPLHF. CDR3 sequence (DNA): TGTGCCAGCAGCCTACAGGGGGTTAAACATAATTCACCCCTCCACTTT.

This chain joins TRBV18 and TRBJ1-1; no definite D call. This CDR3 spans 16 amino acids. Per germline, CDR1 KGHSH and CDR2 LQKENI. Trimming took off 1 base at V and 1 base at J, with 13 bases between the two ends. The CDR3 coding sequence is TGTGCCAGCTCACCACTCGCCGCAAATGAGAACACTGAAGCTTTCTTT. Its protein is CASSPLAANENTEAFF.

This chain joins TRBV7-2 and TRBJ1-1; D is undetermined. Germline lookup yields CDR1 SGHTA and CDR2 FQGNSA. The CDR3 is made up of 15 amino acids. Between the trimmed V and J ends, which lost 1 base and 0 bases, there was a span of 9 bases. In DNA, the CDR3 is TGTGCCAGCAGCTTAGTAGGACTGGTGAACACTGAAGCTTTCTTT. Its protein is CASSLVGLVNTEAFF.

The CDR3 DNA reads as TGTGCCATCAGTGAAAAAGTGAACACTGAAGCTTTCTTT. The encoded protein is CAISEKVNTEAFF. J is TRBJ1-1 and V is TRBV10-3; no clear D gene. Germline V gene data show CDR1 as ENHRY and CDR2 as SYGVKD. V was clipped by 3 bases and J by 0 bases, with 5 bases between them. The CDR3 sequence is 13 residues long.

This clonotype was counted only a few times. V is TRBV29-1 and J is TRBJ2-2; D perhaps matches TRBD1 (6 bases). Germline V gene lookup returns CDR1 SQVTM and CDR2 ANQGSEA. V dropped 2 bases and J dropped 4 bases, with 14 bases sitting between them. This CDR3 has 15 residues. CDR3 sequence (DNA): TGCAGCGTTGAACTACCGGGACACCCCACCGGGGAGCTGTTTTTT. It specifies CSVELPGHPTGELFF.

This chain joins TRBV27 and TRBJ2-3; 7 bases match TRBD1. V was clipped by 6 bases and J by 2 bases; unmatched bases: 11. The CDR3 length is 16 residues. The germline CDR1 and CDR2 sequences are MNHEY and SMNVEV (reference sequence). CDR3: CASRERLGQNTDTQYF. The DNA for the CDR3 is TGTGCCAGCAGAGAGCGTTTGGGACAGAACACAGATACGCAGTATTTT.

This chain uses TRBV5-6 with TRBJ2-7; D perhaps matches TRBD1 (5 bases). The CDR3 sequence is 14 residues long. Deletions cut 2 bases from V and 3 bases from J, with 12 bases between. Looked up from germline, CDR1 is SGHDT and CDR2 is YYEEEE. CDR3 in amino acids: CASSFSTGYYEQYF. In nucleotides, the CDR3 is TGTGCCAGCAGCTTTAGCACAGGCTACTACGAGCAGTACTTC.

The CDR3 region has the DNA TGTGCCAGCAGCCACGGACTAGCGGGAGTATCCACCGGGGAGCTGTTTTTT. As protein: CASSHGLAGVSTGELFF. The V call is TRBV7-2, the J call TRBJ2-2; 13 bases align to TRBD2. V shed 5 bases, J shed 4 bases, and the junction held 7 bases outside the gene matches. In germline, CDR1 is SGHTA, CDR2 FQGNSA. The CDR3 loop spans 17 amino acids.

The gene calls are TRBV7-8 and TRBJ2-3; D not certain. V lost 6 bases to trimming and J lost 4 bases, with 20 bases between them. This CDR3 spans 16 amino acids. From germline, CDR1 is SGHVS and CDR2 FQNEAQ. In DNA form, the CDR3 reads TGTGCCAGCAGTTTTGGCCCCGGCCCTGGGGCAGATACGCAGTATTTT. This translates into CASSFGPGPGADTQYF.

The CDR3 here is CTIGAGGPYGYTF. DNA of the CDR3: TGCACCATTGGGGCGGGCGGACCCTATGGCTACACCTTC. The chain carries TRBV29-1 and TRBJ1-2; possible D gene TRBD1, 5 bases. This CDR3 has 13 residues. Germline loops: CDR1 SQVTM, CDR2 ANQGSEA.

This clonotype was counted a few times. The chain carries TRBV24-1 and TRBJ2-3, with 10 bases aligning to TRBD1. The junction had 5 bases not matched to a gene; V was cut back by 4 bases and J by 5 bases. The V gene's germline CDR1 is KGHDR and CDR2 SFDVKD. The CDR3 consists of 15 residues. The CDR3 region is CATSETGTGVDTQYF. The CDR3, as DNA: TGTGCCACCAGTGAGACCGGGACAGGGGTAGATACGCAGTATTTT.

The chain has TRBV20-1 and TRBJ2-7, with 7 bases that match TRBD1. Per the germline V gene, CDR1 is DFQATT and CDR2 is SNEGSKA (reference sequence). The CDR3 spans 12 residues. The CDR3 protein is CSLQGGVGEQYF. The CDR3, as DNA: TGCAGCCTCCAAGGGGGCGTTGGCGAGCAGTACTTC.

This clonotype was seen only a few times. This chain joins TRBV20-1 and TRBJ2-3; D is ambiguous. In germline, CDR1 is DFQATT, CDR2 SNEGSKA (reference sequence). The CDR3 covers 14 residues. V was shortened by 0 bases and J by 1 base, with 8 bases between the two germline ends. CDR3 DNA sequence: TGCAGTGCTAGAGATCCCGGAGGCACAGATACGCAGTATTTT. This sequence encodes CSARDPGGTDTQYF.

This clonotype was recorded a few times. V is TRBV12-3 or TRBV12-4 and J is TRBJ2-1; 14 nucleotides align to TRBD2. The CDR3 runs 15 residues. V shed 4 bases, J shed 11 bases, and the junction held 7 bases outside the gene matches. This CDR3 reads CASSSPRLAGGKQFF. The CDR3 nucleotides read TGTGCCAGCAGTTCCCCCCGACTAGCGGGGGGGAAGCAGTTCTTC.

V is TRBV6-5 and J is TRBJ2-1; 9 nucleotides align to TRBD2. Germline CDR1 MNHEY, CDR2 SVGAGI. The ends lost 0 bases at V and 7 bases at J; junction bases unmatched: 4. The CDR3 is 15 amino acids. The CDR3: CASSYSRLAGNEQFF. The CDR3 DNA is TGTGCCAGCAGTTACTCCCGGCTAGCGGGGAATGAGCAGTTCTTC.

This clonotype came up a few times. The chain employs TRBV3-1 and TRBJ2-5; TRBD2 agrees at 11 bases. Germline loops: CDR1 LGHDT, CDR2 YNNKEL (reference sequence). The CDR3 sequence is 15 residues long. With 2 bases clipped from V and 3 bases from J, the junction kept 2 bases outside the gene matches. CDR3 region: CASSQTGLAEETQYF. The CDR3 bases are TGTGCCAGCAGCCAAACGGGACTAGCGGAAGAGACCCAGTACTTC.

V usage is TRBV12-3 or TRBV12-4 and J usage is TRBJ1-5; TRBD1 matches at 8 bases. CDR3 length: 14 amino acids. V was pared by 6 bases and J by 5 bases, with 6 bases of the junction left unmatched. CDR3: CASRAGQGYQPQHF. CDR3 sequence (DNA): TGTGCCAGCAGAGCCGGACAGGGTTATCAGCCCCAGCATTTT.

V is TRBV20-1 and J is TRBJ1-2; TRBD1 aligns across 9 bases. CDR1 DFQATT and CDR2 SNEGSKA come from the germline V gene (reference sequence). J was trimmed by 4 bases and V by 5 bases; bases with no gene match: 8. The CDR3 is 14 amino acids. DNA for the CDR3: TGCAGTGCTGACCGGGACAGGGTGCTCTATGGCTACACCTTC. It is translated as CSADRDRVLYGYTF.

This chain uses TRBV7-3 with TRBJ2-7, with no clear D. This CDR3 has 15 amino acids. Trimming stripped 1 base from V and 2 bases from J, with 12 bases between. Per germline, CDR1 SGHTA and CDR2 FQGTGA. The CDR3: CASSLRPSPTYEQYF. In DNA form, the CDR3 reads TGTGCCAGCAGCTTAAGGCCATCCCCCACCTACGAGCAGTACTTC.

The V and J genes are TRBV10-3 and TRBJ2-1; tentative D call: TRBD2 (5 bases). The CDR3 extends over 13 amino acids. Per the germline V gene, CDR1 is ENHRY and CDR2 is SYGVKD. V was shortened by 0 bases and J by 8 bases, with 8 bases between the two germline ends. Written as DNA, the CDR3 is TGTGCCATCAGTGAGTCGGACGGGGATGAGCAGTTCTTC. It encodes CAISESDGDEQFF.

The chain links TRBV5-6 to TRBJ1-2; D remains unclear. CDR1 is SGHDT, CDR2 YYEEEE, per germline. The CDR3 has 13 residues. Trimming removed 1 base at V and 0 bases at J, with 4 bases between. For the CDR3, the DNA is TGTGCCAGCAGCTTGAAAGCTAACTATGGCTACACCTTC. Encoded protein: CASSLKANYGYTF.

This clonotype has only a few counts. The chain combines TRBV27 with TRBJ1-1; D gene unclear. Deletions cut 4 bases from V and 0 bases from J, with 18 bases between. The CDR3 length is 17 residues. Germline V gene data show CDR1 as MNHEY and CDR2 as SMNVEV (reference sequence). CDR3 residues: CASSYAPPGRMNTEAFF. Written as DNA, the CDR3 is TGTGCCAGCAGTTACGCCCCCCCGGGGAGGATGAACACTGAAGCTTTCTTT.

This chain's CDR3 is CAWSGSNYGYTF. The CDR3 nucleotides are TGTGCCTGGAGTGGATCCAACTATGGCTACACCTTC. This chain joins TRBV30 and TRBJ1-2; D is unclear. Germline CDR1 and CDR2: GTSNPN and SVGIG (reference sequence). V was shortened by 1 base and J by 2 bases, with 5 bases between the two germline ends. The CDR3 totals 12 residues.